These T cell receptor beta chains were read from a single sample in a study of T cell responses to AZD1222 COVID-19 vaccine. Measured with immunoSEQ multiplex PCR; TCRdb has only the in-frame clones, and not every one. The sample consists of about 130,000 clones, roughly 93% of them appearing once. The material sequenced was peripheral blood, taken on day 0 of AZD1222 vaccination. The origin of the receptors is an adult in good health. Each CDR3 is given with its conserved first and last residue. The D gene is left open where the match is weak. Size tells how often a clone was seen (once, few, many) or the class of an expanded clone, and some rows leave it out.

clone size | J gene | V gene | CDR3 length | D gene | CDR3 DNA | CDR3 protein
. | TRBJ2-1 | TRBV9 | 17 | TRBD2 | TGTGCCAGCAGCGTAGATCGGGGCGGGAGCAGCTACAATGAGCAGTTCTTC | CASSVDRGGSSYNEQFF
. | TRBJ1-1 | TRBV5-6 | 12 | . | TGTGCCAGCAGGTCCGGCGGGGTTGAAGCTTTCTTT | CASRSGGVEAFF
. | TRBJ1-1 | TRBV28 | 14 | TRBD1 | TGTGCCAGCAGTTTGGACAGGGAGGGGACTGAAGCTTTCTTT | CASSLDREGTEAFF
. | TRBJ1-1 | TRBV4-3 | 15 | . | TGCGCCAGCAGCCAGCGGAAAGGAATGAACACTGAAGCTTTCTTT | CASSQRKGMNTEAFF
once | TRBJ1-1 | TRBV9 | 16 | . | TGTGCCAGCAGCGTAGGGGAGACTCCCTTGAACACTGAAGCTTTCTTT | CASSVGETPLNTEAFF
. | TRBJ2-1 | TRBV9 | 14 | . | TGTGCCAGCAGCGTTTCGGAGACTTACAATGAGCAGTTCTTC | CASSVSETYNEQFF
. | TRBJ2-1 | TRBV10-3 | 13 | TRBD2 | TGTGCCATCAGTGGGGGACTAGCCAATGAGCAGTTCTTC | CAISGGLANEQFF
. | TRBJ1-2 | TRBV5-6 | 15 | . | TGTGCCAGCAGCATAGGAGCGGGGGGTCTCTATGGCTACACCTTC | CASSIGAGGLYGYTF
. | TRBJ2-1 | TRBV30 | 12 | . | TGTGCCTGGAGTCCAGGGGGGCCTGAGCAGTTCTTC | CAWSPGGPEQFF
. | TRBJ2-2 | TRBV12-3/TRBV12-4 | 13 | . | TGTGCCAGCAGCCCCTACAGGGCCGGGGAGCTGTTTTTT | CASSPYRAGELFF
. | TRBJ2-5 | TRBV18 | 20 | TRBD2 | TGTGCCAGCTCATCCCTTGGTCCGGCGGATAGCGGGAGTAATCAAGAGACCCAGTACTTC | CASSSLGPADSGSNQETQYF
. | TRBJ2-2 | TRBV7-2 | 14 | TRBD2 | TGTGCCAGCAGCGGGAGGGCGAACACCGGGGAGCTGTTTTTT | CASSGRANTGELFF
. | TRBJ2-7 | TRBV19 | 14 | . | TGTGCCAGTAGTATTAACAGCGGAACCTACGAGCAGTACTTC | CASSINSGTYEQYF
. | TRBJ1-1 | TRBV28 | 14 | . | TGTGCCAGCAGGTACCAGGACAGGAACACTGAAGCTTTCTTT | CASRYQDRNTEAFF
. | TRBJ2-1 | TRBV5-1 | 14 | . | TGCGCCAGCAGCACCGGGAGCTCCTACAATGAGCAGTTCTTC | CASSTGSSYNEQFF
. | TRBJ2-2 | TRBV6-1 | 16 | TRBD1 | TGTGCCAGCAGTGAATCGACAGGGTTAGGGGCCGGGGAGCTGTTTTTT | CASSESTGLGAGELFF
. | TRBJ1-2 | TRBV5-3 | 13 | . | TGTGCCAGAAGCGGAGAAGGATCTGGTGGCTACACCTTC | CARSGEGSGGYTF
. | TRBJ2-1 | TRBV7-2 | 17 | TRBD2 | TGTGCCAGCAGCTCCCATGCGGGAGGCCCTCCCTACAATGAGCAGTTCTTC | CASSSHAGGPPYNEQFF
. | TRBJ2-7 | TRBV7-8 | 15 | . | TGTGCCAGCAGCTTAGCGAGGGCAGATTACTACGAGCAGTACTTC | CASSLARADYYEQYF
. | TRBJ2-7 | TRBV9 | 13 | . | TGTGCCAGCAGCGTAGCGGGGGCAGGGGAGCAGTACTTC | CASSVAGAGEQYF
. | TRBJ2-1 | TRBV7-2 | 14 | . | TGTGCCAGCAGCGGACGTAGAGTGAACAATGAGCAGTTCTTC | CASSGRRVNNEQFF
. | TRBJ2-7 | TRBV28 | 13 | TRBD1 | TGTGCCAGCAGTCTGGACAGGGTCTACGAGCAGTACTTC | CASSLDRVYEQYF
once | TRBJ1-5 | TRBV7-8 | 14 | . | TGTGCCAGCAGCTTAATGAGGGGGTCTCAGCCCCAGCATTTT | CASSLMRGSQPQHF
. | TRBJ1-2 | TRBV5-4 | 13 | . | TGTGCCAGCAGCGTTCAGGGGAGCTATGGCTACACCTTC | CASSVQGSYGYTF
. | TRBJ1-6 | TRBV4-3 | 15 | TRBD1 | TGCGCCAGCAGCCCCGGGACAGGGGATAATTCACCCCTCCACTTT | CASSPGTGDNSPLHF
once | TRBJ1-5 | TRBV28 | 15 | . | TGTGCCAGCAGACACAGACAGTATAGCAATCAGCCCCAGCATTTT | CASRHRQYSNQPQHF
. | TRBJ2-1 | TRBV7-6 | 18 | . | TGTGCCAGCAGCTTACAAATCGGGGCGGGTAGCTCCTACAATGAGCAGTTCTTC | CASSLQIGAGSSYNEQFF
. | TRBJ2-3 | TRBV24-1 | 17 | TRBD2 | TGTGCCACCAGTGATCCCGGCCCGGGAGGGGGCACAGATACGCAGTATTTT | CATSDPGPGGGTDTQYF
. | TRBJ1-2 | TRBV9 | 14 | . | TGTGCCAGCAGCCCCTCGGGCTGGGGGGATGGCTACACCTTC | CASSPSGWGDGYTF
. | TRBJ1-2 | TRBV7-2 | 13 | . | TGTGCCAGCAGATGGACGCAGAACTATGGCTACACCTTC | CASRWTQNYGYTF
. | TRBJ2-7 | TRBV7-2 | 13 | . | TGTGCCAGCAGCAGACAGTCCTCCTACGAGCAGTACTTC | CASSRQSSYEQYF
. | TRBJ2-5 | TRBV4-3 | 16 | . | TGCGCCAGCAGCCAAGGACAGGGAGGAGGGCAAGAGACCCAGTACTTC | CASSQGQGGGQETQYF
. | TRBJ2-5 | TRBV7-2 | 17 | TRBD2 | TGTGCCAGCAGCTTAGGACTAGCGGGAGGAGGGCAAGAGACCCAGTACTTC | CASSLGLAGGGQETQYF
. | TRBJ1-1 | TRBV7-3 | 15 | . | TGTGCCAGCAGCTTAAAAGGATTAAGGGACACTGAAGCTTTCTTT | CASSLKGLRDTEAFF
. | TRBJ1-2 | TRBV4-3 | 14 | . | TGCGCCAGCAGCCAAGTATCAGGGATCTATGGCTACACCTTC | CASSQVSGIYGYTF
. | TRBJ2-3 | TRBV7-2 | 17 | TRBD1 | TGTGCCAGCAGCTTAGCGGGCGGACAGGGGCATTTGGATACGCAGTATTTT | CASSLAGGQGHLDTQYF
. | TRBJ2-7 | TRBV19 | 14 | TRBD2 | TGTGCCAGTAGTATGGGACTAGCGACCTACGAGCAGTACTTC | CASSMGLATYEQYF
. | TRBJ1-4 | TRBV19 | 15 | . | TGTGCCAGTACTCTAGGGCGTGCAACTAATGAAAAACTGTTTTTT | CASTLGRATNEKLFF
. | TRBJ1-6 | TRBV9 | 14 | . | TGTGCCAGCAGCGTAGCAGGCGGTAATTCACCCCTCCACTTT | CASSVAGGNSPLHF
once | TRBJ2-1 | TRBV6-4 | 15 | . | TGTGCCAGCAGTCTAAATCACGGGAACAACAATGAGCAGTTCTTC | CASSLNHGNNNEQFF
. | TRBJ1-3 | TRBV27 | 15 | . | TGTGCCAGCAGTTTAGGGGGACTCTCTGGAAACACCATATATTTT | CASSLGGLSGNTIYF
. | TRBJ2-5 | TRBV5-4 | 15 | TRBD1 | TGTGCCAGCACCGACAGGGGGAGGGCCGGGGAGACCCAGTACTTC | CASTDRGRAGETQYF
. | TRBJ1-1 | TRBV11-2 | 13 | . | TGTGCCAGCAGCCGTATGCAGAGCACTGAAGCTTTCTTT | CASSRMQSTEAFF
. | TRBJ1-4 | TRBV5-1 | 14 | . | TGCGCCAGCAGCTTTGGGGAGACTAATGAAAAACTGTTTTTT | CASSFGETNEKLFF
. | TRBJ2-3 | TRBV19 | 14 | . | TGTGCCAGTACGGGGACTGGGGGGTACGATACGCAGTATTTT | CASTGTGGYDTQYF
. | TRBJ1-2 | TRBV27 | 14 | . | TGTGCCAGCAGCCCACACAAAAGGGCTCTTGGCTACACCTTC | CASSPHKRALGYTF
. | TRBJ2-3 | TRBV30 | 13 | TRBD1 | TGTGCCTGGAGGGACAGGGGCACAGATACGCAGTATTTT | CAWRDRGTDTQYF
. | TRBJ2-2 | TRBV28 | 14 | . | TGTGCCAGCAGTTCAGGACATTACACCGGGGAGCTGTTTTTT | CASSSGHYTGELFF
. | TRBJ2-2 | TRBV10-3 | 17 | TRBD1 | TGTGCCATCAGTATTAACCCGGGACAGGGGGCTTCCGGGGAGCTGTTTTTT | CAISINPGQGASGELFF
. | TRBJ1-1 | TRBV4-3 | 15 | TRBD1 | TGCGCCAGCAGCACGGACAGGGGGATTAGGACTGAAGCTTTCTTT | CASSTDRGIRTEAFF
. | TRBJ1-2 | TRBV7-9 | 15 | . | TGTGCCAGCAGTACCTGGGGAAGGGGTGACTATGGCTACACCTTC | CASSTWGRGDYGYTF
. | TRBJ1-1 | TRBV7-9 | 14 | . | TGTGCCAGCAGCTTAGCCGGGGTACACACTGAAGCTTTCTTT | CASSLAGVHTEAFF
. | TRBJ1-1 | TRBV5-5 | 16 | TRBD1 | TGTGCCAGCAGCTTAGGGGACAGGGGTGATGATACTGAAGCTTTCTTT | CASSLGDRGDDTEAFF
once | TRBJ1-3 | TRBV28 | 14 | TRBD1 | TGTGCCAGCAGAAACAGGGGAGCTGGAAACACCATATATTTT | CASRNRGAGNTIYF
. | TRBJ1-2 | TRBV6-5 | 14 | . | TGTGCCAGCAGTCCTCTCCTGGCAGGGGACGGCTACACCTTC | CASSPLLAGDGYTF
. | TRBJ2-3 | TRBV2 | 16 | . | TGTGCCAGCAGTGGGGTGAGATGGGCCGGCACAGATACGCAGTATTTT | CASSGVRWAGTDTQYF
. | TRBJ1-1 | TRBV25-1 | 13 | . | TGTGCCAGCACCCTAGAGTGGTCTTCTGAAGCTTTCTTT | CASTLEWSSEAFF
. | TRBJ1-1 | TRBV7-2 | 14 | . | TGTGCCAGCAGCCCTCTAGCCTTGAACACTGAAGCTTTCTTT | CASSPLALNTEAFF
. | TRBJ2-1 | TRBV24-1 | 14 | TRBD2 | TGTGCCACCAGTGAGACTAGCGGGACTAATGAGCAGTTCTTC | CATSETSGTNEQFF
once | TRBJ2-1 | TRBV7-9 | 16 | TRBD1 | TGTGCCAGCAGCTCTTTTCCGGGACAGGCCTACAATGAGCAGTTCTTC | CASSSFPGQAYNEQFF